This T cell receptor (beta chain) came from a study of CD4 and CD8 cells across lung adenocarcinoma regions (dated by TCRdb to between 2017 and 2018). In the study overall: To look at intratumor heterogeneity in the T cell receptor repertoire, the study compared tumor centers against tumor margins.

Library creation used PCR. Sequencer: HiSeq X Ten. TCRdb's own reprocessing of the public reads used fastp at Q25 and MiXCR and kept productive beta chains. One record per CDR3 amino acid sequence lists the most common genes and DNA. The sample has 10,000 to 15,000 distinct CDR3 sequences on record, under 75% of them singletons. The biggest ten clones account for approximately 35% of the sample. Remarks on this clonotype: Its antigen is not yet known. The germline gene is not matched at one end of the junction; a read error may be the cause.

The donors were patients who had localized lung adenocarcinoma, which is a subtype of non-small cell lung cancer. These samples came from the margins of localized lung adenocarcinomas. For TCR repertoire analysis, CD8+ T cells taken from tumor tissue were profiled apart from CD4+ T cells. For CDR1 and CDR2, the germline V gene lists MNHEY and SVGAGI. Measured from the cysteine to the phenylalanine, the CDR3 is 17 residues long. Only the CDR3 DNA stays, 51 bases, in frame from base 1. Recombination linked TRBV6-5 to TRBJ2-5; the junction holds 8 bases that match TRBD1. This TCR was recovered from a female donor with lung adenocarcinoma. The CD4 and CD8 labels of this study may be unreliable. The material sequenced was CD8+ T cells from the margin of a lung tumor. This specimen's cell subset or site label, interpreted: tumor margin region. For the CDR3, the sequence is CASSYSSGGNGAYDQSF. The bases are TGTGCCAGCAGTTACTCCTCAGGGGGCAATGGCGCCTACGACCAGTCCTTC.